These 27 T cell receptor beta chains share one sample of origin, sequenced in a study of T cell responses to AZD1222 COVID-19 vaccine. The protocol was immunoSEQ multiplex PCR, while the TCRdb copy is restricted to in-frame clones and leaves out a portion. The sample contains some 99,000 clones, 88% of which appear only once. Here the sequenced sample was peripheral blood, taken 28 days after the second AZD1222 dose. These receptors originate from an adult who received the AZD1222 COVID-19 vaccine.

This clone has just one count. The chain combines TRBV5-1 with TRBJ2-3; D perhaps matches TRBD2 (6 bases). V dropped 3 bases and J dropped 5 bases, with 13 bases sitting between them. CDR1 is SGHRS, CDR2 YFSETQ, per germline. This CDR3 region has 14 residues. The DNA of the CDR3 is TGCGCCAGCAGCTCGGGGACTGTCGGAGATACGCAGTATTTT. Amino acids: CASSSGTVGDTQYF.

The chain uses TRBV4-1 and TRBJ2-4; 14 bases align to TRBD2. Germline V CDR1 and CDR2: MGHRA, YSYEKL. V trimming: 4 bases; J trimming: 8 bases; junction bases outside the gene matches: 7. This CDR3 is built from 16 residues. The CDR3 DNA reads TGCGCCAGCAGCCCCCAGACTAGCGGGAGGGAATACATTCAGTACTTC. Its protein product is CASSPQTSGREYIQYF.

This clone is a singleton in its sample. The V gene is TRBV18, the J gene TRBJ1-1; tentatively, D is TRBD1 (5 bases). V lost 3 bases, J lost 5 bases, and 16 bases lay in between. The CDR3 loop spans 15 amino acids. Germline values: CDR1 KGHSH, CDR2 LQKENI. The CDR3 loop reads CASSPRSDGGTEAFF. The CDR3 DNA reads TGTGCCAGCTCACCCCGTTCGGACGGGGGGACTGAAGCTTTCTTT.

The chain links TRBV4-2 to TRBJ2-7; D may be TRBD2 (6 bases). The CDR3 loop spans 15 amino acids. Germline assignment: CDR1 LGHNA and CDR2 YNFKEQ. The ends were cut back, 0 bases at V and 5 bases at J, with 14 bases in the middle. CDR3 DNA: TGTGCCAGCAGCCAAGAAGCGGGTGAGGTGGACGAGCAGTACTTC. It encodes CASSQEAGEVDEQYF.

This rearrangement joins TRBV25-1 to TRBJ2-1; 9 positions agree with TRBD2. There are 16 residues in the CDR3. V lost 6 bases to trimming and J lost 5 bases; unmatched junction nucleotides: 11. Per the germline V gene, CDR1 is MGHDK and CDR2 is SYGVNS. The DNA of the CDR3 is TGTGCCAGCAGCGGCGAGGGGACTAGCATAAACAATGAGCAGTTCTTC. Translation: CASSGEGTSINNEQFF.

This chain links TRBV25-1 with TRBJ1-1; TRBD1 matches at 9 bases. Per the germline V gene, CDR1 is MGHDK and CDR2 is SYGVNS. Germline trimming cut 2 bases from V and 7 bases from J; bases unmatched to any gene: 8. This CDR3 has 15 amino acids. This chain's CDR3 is CASSEPGQGAFEAFF. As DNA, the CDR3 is TGTGCCAGCAGTGAACCGGGACAGGGCGCCTTTGAAGCTTTCTTT.

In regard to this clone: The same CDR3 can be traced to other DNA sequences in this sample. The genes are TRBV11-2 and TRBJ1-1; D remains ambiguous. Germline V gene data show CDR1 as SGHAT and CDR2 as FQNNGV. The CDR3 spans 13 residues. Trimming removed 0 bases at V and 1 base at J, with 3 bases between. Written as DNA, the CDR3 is TGTGCCAGCAGCTTAGACCGGAACACTGAAGCTTTCTTT. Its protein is CASSLDRNTEAFF.

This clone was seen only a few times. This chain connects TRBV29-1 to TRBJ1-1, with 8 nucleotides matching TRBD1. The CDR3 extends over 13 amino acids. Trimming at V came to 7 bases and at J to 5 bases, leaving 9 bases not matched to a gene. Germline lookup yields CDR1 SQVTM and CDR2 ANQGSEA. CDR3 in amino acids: CSADRGGLTEAFF. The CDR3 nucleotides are TGCAGCGCAGACAGGGGCGGGTTGACTGAAGCTTTCTTT.

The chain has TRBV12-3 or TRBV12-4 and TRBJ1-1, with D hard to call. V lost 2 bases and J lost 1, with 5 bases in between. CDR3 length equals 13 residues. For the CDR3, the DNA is TGTGCCAGCAGTTTAACGGAGAACACTGAAGCTTTCTTT. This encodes CASSLTENTEAFF.

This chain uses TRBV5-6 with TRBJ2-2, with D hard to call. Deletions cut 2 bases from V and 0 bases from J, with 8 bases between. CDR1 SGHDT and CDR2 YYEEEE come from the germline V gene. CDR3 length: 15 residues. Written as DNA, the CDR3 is TGTGCCAGCAGCTTCGAGACGGCGAACACCGGGGAGCTGTTTTTT. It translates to CASSFETANTGELFF.

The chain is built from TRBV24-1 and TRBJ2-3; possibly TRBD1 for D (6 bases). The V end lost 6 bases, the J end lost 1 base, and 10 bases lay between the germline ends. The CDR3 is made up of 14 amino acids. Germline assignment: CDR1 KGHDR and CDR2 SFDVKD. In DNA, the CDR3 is TGTGCCACCAGTAACAGGGACCGCACAGATACGCAGTATTTT. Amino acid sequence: CATSNRDRTDTQYF.

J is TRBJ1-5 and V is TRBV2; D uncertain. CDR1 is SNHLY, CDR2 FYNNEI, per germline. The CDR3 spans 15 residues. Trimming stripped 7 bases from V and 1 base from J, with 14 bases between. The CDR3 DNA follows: TGTGCCAGCAAAGGGAACACTTGGAGCAATCAGCCCCAGCATTTT. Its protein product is CASKGNTWSNQPQHF.

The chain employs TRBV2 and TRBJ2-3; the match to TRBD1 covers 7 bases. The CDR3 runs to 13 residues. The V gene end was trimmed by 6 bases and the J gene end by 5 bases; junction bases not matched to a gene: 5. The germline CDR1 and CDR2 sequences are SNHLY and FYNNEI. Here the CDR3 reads CASSVRDRDTQYF. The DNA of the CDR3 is TGTGCCAGCAGCGTCCGGGACAGAGATACGCAGTATTTT.

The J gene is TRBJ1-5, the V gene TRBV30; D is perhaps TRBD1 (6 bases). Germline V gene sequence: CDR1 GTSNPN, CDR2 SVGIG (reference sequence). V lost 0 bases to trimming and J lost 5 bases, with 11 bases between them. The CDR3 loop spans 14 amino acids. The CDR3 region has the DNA TGTGCCTGGAGTGTGGGGGGGCTGGATCAGCCCCAGCATTTT. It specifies CAWSVGGLDQPQHF.

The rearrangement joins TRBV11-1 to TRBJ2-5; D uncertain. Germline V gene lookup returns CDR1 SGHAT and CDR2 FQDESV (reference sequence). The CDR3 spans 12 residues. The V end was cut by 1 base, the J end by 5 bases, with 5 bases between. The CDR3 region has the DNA TGTGCCAGCAGCTTAGTAGATGAGACCCAGTACTTC. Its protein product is CASSLVDETQYF.

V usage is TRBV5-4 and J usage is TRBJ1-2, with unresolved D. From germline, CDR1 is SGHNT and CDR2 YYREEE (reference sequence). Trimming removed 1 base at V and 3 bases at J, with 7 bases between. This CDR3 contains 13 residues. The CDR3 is CASSLSRDYGYTF. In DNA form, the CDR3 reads TGTGCCAGCAGCTTGAGCCGCGACTATGGCTACACCTTC. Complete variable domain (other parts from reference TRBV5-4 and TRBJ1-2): ETGVTQSPTHLIKTRGQQVTLRCSSQSGHNTVSWYQQALGQGPQFIFQYYREEENGRGNFPPRFSGLQFPNYSSELNVNALELDDSALYLCASSLSRDYGYTFGSGTRLTVV.

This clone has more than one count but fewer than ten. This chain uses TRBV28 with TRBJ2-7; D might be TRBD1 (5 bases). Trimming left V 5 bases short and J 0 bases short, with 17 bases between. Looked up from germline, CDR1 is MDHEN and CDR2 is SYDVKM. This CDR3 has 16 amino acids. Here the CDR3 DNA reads TGTGCCAGCAGTCCTACTCTAGGGGCCAGCTCCTACGAGCAGTACTTC. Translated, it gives CASSPTLGASSYEQYF.

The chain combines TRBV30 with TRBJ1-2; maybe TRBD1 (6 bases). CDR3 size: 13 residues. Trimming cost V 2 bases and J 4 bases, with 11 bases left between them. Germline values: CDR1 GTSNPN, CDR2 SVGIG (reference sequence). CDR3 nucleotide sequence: TGTGCCTGGAGTAGCGGACAGATCTATGGCTACACCTTC. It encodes CAWSSGQIYGYTF.

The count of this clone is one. The DNA for the CDR3 is TGTGCCAGCAGCTTAGTCCAGGGGGCGCACACAGATACGCAGTATTTT. It specifies CASSLVQGAHTDTQYF. V and J are TRBV7-9 and TRBJ2-3; TRBD1 matches at 8 bases. The germline gives CDR1 SEHNR, CDR2 FQNEAQ (reference sequence). J was trimmed by 2 bases and V by 1 base; bases with no gene match: 5. The CDR3 length is 16 residues. The full variable domain, its missing parts supplied by reference TRBV7-9 and TRBJ2-3, is DTGVSQNPRHKITKRGQNVTFRCDPISEHNRLYWYRQTLGQGPEFLTYFQNEAQLEKSRLLSDRFSAERPKGSFSTLEIQRTEQGDSAMYLCASSLVQGAHTDTQYFGPGTRLTVL.

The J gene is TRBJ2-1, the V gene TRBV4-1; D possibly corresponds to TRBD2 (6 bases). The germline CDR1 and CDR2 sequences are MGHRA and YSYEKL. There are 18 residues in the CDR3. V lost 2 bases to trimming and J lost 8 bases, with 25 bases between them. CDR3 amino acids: CASSQSDYPPDVKYEQFF. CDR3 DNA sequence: TGCGCCAGCAGCCAATCGGACTACCCTCCCGATGTTAAGTATGAGCAGTTCTTC.

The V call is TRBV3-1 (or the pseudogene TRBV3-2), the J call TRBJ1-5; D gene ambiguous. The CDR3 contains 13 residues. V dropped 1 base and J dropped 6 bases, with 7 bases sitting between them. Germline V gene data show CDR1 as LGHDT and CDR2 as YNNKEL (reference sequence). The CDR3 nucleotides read TGTGCCAGCAGCCAAGGTTTTGGTCAGCCCCAGCATTTT. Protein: CASSQGFGQPQHF.

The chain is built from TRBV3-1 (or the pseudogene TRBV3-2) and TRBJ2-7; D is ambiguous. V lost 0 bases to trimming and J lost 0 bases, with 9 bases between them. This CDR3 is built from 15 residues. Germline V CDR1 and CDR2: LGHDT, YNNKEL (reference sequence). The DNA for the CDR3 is TGTGCCAGCAGCCAAGAGGGTATTTTCTCCTACGAGCAGTACTTC. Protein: CASSQEGIFSYEQYF.

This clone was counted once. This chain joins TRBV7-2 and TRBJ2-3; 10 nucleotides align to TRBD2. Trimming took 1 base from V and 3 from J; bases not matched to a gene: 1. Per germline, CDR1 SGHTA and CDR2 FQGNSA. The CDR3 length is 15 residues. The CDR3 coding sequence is TGTGCCAGCAGCTTAGGACTAGCGGGTACAGATACGCAGTATTTT. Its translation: CASSLGLAGTDTQYF.

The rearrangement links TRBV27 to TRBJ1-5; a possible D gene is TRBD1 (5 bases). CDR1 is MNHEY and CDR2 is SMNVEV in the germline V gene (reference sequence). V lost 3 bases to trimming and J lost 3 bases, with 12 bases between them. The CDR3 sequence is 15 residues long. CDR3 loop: CASSFGAGNNQPQHF. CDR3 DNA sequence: TGTGCCAGCAGTTTCGGGGCAGGGAACAATCAGCCCCAGCATTTT.

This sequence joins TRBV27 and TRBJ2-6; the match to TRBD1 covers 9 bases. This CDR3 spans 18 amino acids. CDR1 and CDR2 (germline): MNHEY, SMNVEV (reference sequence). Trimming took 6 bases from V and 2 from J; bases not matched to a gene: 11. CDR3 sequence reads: CASRSGQGLPTGANVLTF. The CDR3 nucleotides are TGTGCCAGCAGATCGGGACAGGGCTTGCCGACTGGGGCCAACGTCCTGACTTTC.

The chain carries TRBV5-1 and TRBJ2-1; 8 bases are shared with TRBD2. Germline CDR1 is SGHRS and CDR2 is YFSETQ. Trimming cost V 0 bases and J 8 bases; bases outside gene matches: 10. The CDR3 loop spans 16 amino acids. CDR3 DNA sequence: TGCGCCAGCAGCTTGGCCAACTTCGGGAGGGGCGATGAGCAGTTCTTC. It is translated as CASSLANFGRGDEQFF.

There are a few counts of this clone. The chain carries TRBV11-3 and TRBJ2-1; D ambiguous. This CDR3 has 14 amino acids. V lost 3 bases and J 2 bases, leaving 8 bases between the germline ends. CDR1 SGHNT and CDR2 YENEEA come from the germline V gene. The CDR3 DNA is TGTGCCAGCAGCTTGGATATCACCTACAATGAGCAGTTCTTC. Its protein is CASSLDITYNEQFF.